This T cell receptor (beta chain) was found in a study of technical replicates of blood from a few donors. Trimming removed 0 bases from V and 1 base from J, with 4 bases in between. Germline V lookup: CDR1 SGHKS, CDR2 YYEKEE (reference sequence). The CDR3 has 13 amino acids. Profiling relied on immunoSEQ multiplex PCR, and the TCRdb table lists in-frame clones only, not all of them. The repertoire has about 14,000 clones, approximately 80% of them found once; the top ten carry roughly 12%. This clonotype originated in a human donor in good health. The V and J genes are TRBV5-5 and TRBJ1-1; D remains ambiguous. Sequenced sample: PBMCs. CDR3 sequence reads: CASSLVKNTEAFF. CDR3 bases: TGTGCCAGCAGCTTGGTTAAGAACACTGAAGCTTTCTTT.